This T cell receptor beta chain was sequenced for a study of shared clonotypes between healthy human individuals. Whole-study context: Every donor yielded three CD4 naive, three CD4 memory, two CD8 naive and one CD8 memory plate.

On this clone: Its antigen is still unknown.

This table comes from immunoSEQ multiplex PCR, and its TCRdb copy is limited to in-frame clones, with some not included. The data contain 850,000 to 1,200,000 clones, about 77% of them singletons. Study-wide results and limits: A generally larger estimated richness was seen in naive subsets than in memory subsets. The generation probabilities recorded for non-shared clonotypes fell below those of clonotypes shared by all four donors.

This TCR was recovered from a man aged 18 to 35 in good health. Sequences were obtained from memory CD4+ T cells sorted from blood. Subset defined: CD45RA-negative fraction.

CDR3 in DNA: TGTGCCATCAGTGAGTCGTATAGGGACTATTCCTACGAGCAGTACTTC. This codes for CAISESYRDYSYEQYF. The chain links TRBV10-3 to TRBJ2-7, with TRBD2 identical over 7 bases. This CDR3 has 16 amino acids. The J segment lost 1 base and the V segment lost 0 bases, leaving 6 bases of the junction unmatched. In germline, CDR1 is ENHRY, CDR2 SYGVKD.